This T cell receptor (beta chain) was obtained from a study of T cells in Graves' hyperthyroidism and ophthalmopathy. Study as a whole: Blood was drawn when the patient was first diagnosed and still untreated.

The CDR3 is 13 amino acids. Looked up from germline, CDR1 is MNHEY and CDR2 is SVGAGI. V dropped 3 bases and J dropped 5 bases, with 10 bases sitting between them. Based on clinical symptoms, serum thyroxine and TRAb, thyroid ultrasound and orbital computed tomography, diagnoses were reached. The PBMCs were sourced from fresh peripheral blood (around 9.3 ml). The CDR3 regions of TCR beta were amplified from RNA transcripts. First-round RT-PCR with HTBI primers amplified the TCR CDR3 region. TCRdb re-analysed the multiplex PCR reads in MiXCR, keeping a single row per CDR3 protein. The sample has a few hundred thousand distinct CDR3 sequences; less than 20% are singletons. On this clonotype: Its target is not known.

Findings and limits, study-wide: Researchers found most expanded thyroid clonotypes above 0.001 in blood as well.

The specimen was blood. This TCR was recovered from a man between 18 and 29 years old with Graves' ophthalmopathy. The chain combines TRBV6-5 with TRBJ1-1; no definite D call. CDR3 DNA: TGTGCCAGCAGTTATGACGGGCGGACTGAAGCTTTCTTT. It codes for CASSYDGRTEAFF.